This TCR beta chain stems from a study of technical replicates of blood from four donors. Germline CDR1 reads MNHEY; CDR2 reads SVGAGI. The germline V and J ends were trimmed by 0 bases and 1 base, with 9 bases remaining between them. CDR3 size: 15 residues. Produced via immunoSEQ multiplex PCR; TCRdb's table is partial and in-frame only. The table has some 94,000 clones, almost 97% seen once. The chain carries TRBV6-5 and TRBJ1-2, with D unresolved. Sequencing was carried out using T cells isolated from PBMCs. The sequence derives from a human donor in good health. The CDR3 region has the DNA TGTGCCAGCAGTTACTCCGAGCACCTTAACTATGGCTACACCTTC. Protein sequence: CASSYSEHLNYGYTF.